The clone carrying this T cell receptor beta chain has a handful of counts. The data were taken from a study of blood T cell repertoires in COVID-19. The CDR3 sequence is 14 residues long. V shed 5 bases and J shed 11 bases, with 19 bases lying between them. Germline loops: CDR1 SNHLY, CDR2 FYNNEI. The table came from immunoSEQ multiplex PCR; TCRdb's copy has only in-frame clones and leaves some out. The table records about 250,000 clones, 84% of them present only once. The V and J genes are TRBV2 and TRBJ1-5, with D possibly matching TRBD1 (5 bases). Sequenced input: peripheral blood. This receptor was obtained from a man aged 50 to 60 with active or convalescent COVID-19. The CDR3 here is CASSPPGRGRAQHF. DNA for the CDR3: TGTGCCAGCAGTCCCCCTGGAAGGGGAAGGGCCCAGCATTTT.